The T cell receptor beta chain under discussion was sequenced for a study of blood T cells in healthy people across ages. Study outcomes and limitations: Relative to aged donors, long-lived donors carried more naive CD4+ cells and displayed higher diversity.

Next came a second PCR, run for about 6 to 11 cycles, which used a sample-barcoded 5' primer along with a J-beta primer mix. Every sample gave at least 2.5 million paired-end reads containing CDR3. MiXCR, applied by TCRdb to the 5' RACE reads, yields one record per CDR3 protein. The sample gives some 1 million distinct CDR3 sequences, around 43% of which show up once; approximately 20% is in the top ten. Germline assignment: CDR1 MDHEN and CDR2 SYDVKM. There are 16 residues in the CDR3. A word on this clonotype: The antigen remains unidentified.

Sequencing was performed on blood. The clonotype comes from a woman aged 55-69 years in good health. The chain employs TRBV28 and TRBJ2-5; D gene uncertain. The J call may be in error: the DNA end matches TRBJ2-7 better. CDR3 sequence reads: CASSFELTELSYEQYF. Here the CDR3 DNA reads TGTGCCAGCAGTTTCGAGCTGACGGAATTATCCTACGAGCAGTACTTC.